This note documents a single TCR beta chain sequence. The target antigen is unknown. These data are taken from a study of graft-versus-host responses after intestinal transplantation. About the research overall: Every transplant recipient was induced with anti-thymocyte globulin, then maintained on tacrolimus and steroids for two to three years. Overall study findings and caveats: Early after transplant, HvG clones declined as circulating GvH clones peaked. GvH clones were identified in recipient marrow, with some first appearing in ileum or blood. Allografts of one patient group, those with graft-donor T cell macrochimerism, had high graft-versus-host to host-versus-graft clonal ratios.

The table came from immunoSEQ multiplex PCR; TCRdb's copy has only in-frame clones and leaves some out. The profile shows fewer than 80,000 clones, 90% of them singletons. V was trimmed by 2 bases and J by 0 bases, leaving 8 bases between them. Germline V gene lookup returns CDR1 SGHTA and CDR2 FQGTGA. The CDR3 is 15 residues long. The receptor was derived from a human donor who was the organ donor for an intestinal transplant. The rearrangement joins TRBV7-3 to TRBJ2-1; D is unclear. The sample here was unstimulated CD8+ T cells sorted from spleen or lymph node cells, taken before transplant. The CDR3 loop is CASSLQHSSYNEQFF. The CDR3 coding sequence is TGTGCCAGCAGCTTACAGCACAGCTCCTACAATGAGCAGTTCTTC.